This T cell receptor beta chain was observed in a study of blood T cell repertoires in COVID-19. At the level of the study: Sites in the United States, Italy and Spain provided acute and convalescent COVID-19 samples.

CDR1 and CDR2 from the germline V gene are WSHSY and SAAADI. This CDR3 region has 14 residues. V was pared by 4 bases and J by 1 base, with 3 bases of the junction left unmatched. The method was immunoSEQ multiplex PCR; TCRdb's version includes in-frame clones alone and lacks a portion of them. The sample shows about 210,000 clones, approximately 86% of them seen only once. Those who participated ranged in age from roughly 18 to 89 years and resided in about two dozen US areas. Cohort allocation depended upon clinical history that participants reported. The chain joins TRBV10-2 to TRBJ2-7; 8 bases line up with TRBD2. This clonotype was sampled from a man aged 18 to 30 with acute COVID-19. The sequenced sample was PBMCs or T cells enriched from blood (not recorded which). In nucleotides, the CDR3 is TGCGCCAGCAGTGCCACTAGCGGTTCCTACGAGCAGTACTTC. Translating it yields CASSATSGSYEQYF.